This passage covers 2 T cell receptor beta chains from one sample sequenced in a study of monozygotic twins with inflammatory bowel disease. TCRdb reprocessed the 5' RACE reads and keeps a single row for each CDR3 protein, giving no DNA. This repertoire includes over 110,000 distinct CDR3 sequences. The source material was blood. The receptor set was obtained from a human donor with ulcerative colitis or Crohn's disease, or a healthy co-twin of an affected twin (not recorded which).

The CDR3 protein is CASRGTSGGAFASSTDTQYF. The chain joins TRBV4-2 to TRBJ2-3; TCRdb indicates TRBD2, and absent DNA this call remains unverified. Per germline, CDR1 LGHNA and CDR2 YNFKEQ. CDR3 size: 20 residues.

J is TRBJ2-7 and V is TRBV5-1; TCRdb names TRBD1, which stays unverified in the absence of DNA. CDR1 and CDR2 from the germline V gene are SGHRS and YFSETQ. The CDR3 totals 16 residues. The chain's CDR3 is CASSLVPGTGTYEQYF.